This T cell receptor (beta chain) was sequenced for a study of T-cell reconstitution after alpha-beta-depleted transplantation in children. Points from the study as a whole: T-cell counts and diversity at one year post-transplant came mainly from newly produced T cells. High day-60 TCRbeta diversity in some patients came from surviving recipient T cells and thymic progenitors. Where alpha-beta T cells came from about two months after transplant was reportedly several hundred expanded graft clones.

About this clonotype: Its cognate antigen is unknown.

As it was prepared, the TCRbeta library received unique molecular identifiers. TCRdb re-derived calls from the PCR reads in MiXCR, one entry per CDR3 protein. The sample has 700,000 to 950,000 distinct CDR3 sequences; 16% are singletons. The CDR3 extends over 21 amino acids. Unmatched junction bases numbered 19, after V lost 3 bases and J lost 6 bases. The V gene's germline CDR1 is LGHDT and CDR2 YNNKEL (reference sequence). This receptor was obtained from a male patient between 10 and 17 years old who had a stem cell transplant for acute lymphoblastic leukemia, so the T cells may come from the graft donor. The rearrangement links TRBV3-1 to TRBJ2-1, with TRBD2 identical over 14 bases. This material consisted of PBMCs, mostly from graft donor cells, taken 360 days after TCRalphabeta/CD19-depleted stem cell transplant. The CDR3 loop reads CASSQHPTSGRAYPEGNEQFF. DNA of the CDR3: TGTGCCAGCAGCCAGCACCCGACTAGCGGGAGGGCCTATCCTGAGGGCAATGAGCAGTTCTTC.